This T cell receptor beta chain was recovered during a study of shared clonotypes between healthy human individuals. Whole-study context: The donor pool was made up of two women and three men aged 18 to 49.

Genomic DNA of each subset was evenly split across several immunoSEQ plates. Clones were read by immunoSEQ multiplex PCR, and TCRdb kept only the in-frame ones, dropping some. The sample includes approximately 940,000 clones, about three quarters of them seen just once. The CDR3 has 18 amino acids. The ends lost 3 bases at V and 1 base at J; junction bases unmatched: 14. Germline V gene sequence: CDR1 KGHSH, CDR2 LQKENI. The origin of this receptor is a man younger than 35 in good health. The chain joins TRBV18 to TRBJ2-5, with TRBD2 identical over 7 bases. What was sequenced was memory CD4+ T cells sorted from blood. Subset meaning: CD45RA-negative fraction. In DNA, the CDR3 is TGTGCCAGCTCACCCATTTCAATCAGCGGGACTACCCAAGAGACCCAGTACTTC. Encoded protein: CASSPISISGTTQETQYF.